The next 30 T cell receptor beta chains were all read from a single sample in a study of early T cells in non-severe SARS-CoV-2 infection (dated by TCRdb to about 2021). Library method: 5' RACE. The run used a NextSeq 500. TCRdb passed the public sequencing reads through fastp at Q25 and MiXCR, retaining productive beta sequences. Every CDR3 protein is listed once, alongside the most common genes and DNA of its rows. Within this sample are tens of thousands of distinct CDR3 sequences, with roughly 5.8% of them counted one time only. The ten most abundant clones make up 5.2% of the sample. Material: whole blood. The receptors derive from an adult who was a healthcare worker with PCR-confirmed SARS-CoV-2 infection or an uninfected control (not recorded which).

The table lists this clonotype with many counts. The V gene is TRBV19, the J gene TRBJ2-3; the match to TRBD1 covers 8 bases. The CDR3 totals 15 residues. Germline values: CDR1 LNHDA, CDR2 SQIVND (reference sequence). J gave up 5 bases and V 10 bases, and 14 bases lay outside the gene matches. The CDR3 is CATEELQGARDTQYF. The CDR3 bases are TGTGCCACCGAAGAGTTGCAGGGGGCGAGAGATACGCAGTATTTT.

This clonotype came up many times. The chain uses TRBV20-1 and TRBJ1-2; D possibly corresponds to TRBD1 (5 bases). Looked up from germline, CDR1 is DFQATT and CDR2 is SNEGSKA (reference sequence). V shed 6 bases and J shed 7 bases, with 21 bases lying between them. CDR3 length equals 14 residues. CDR3 bases: TGCAGTGCCCCCCCCGGGGCACGGCAAGCTGGCTACACCTTC. Protein product: CSAPPGARQAGYTF.

At least ten counts were recorded for this clonotype. The genes are TRBV4-1 and TRBJ2-3; 13 nucleotides line up with TRBD2. Per the germline V gene, CDR1 is MGHRA and CDR2 is YSYEKL. This CDR3 contains 18 residues. V gave up 3 bases and J gave up 4 bases; unmatched junction bases: 10. CDR3 in amino acids: CASSQYGTSGNRADTQYF. CDR3 DNA sequence: TGCGCCAGCAGCCAGTACGGGACTAGCGGGAACAGGGCAGATACGCAGTATTTT.

This clonotype was recorded at least ten times. The chain employs TRBV29-1 and TRBJ1-1; no clear D gene. CDR3 length: 12 residues. Germline loops: CDR1 SQVTM, CDR2 ANQGSEA. V was cut by 4 bases and J by 0 bases, with 6 bases left in between. CDR3 loop: CSVGSMNTEAFF. The DNA for the CDR3 is TGCAGCGTTGGCAGCATGAACACTGAAGCTTTCTTT. Full variable domain (missing parts from reference TRBV29-1 and TRBJ1-1): SAVISQKPSRDICQRGTSLTIQCQVDSQVTMMFWYRQQPGQSLTLIATANQGSEATYESGFVIDKFPISRPNLTFSTLTVSNMSPEDSSIYLCSVGSMNTEAFFGQGTRLTVV.

The chain employs TRBV10-3 and TRBJ1-5, with 7 bases that match TRBD1. The CDR3 is made up of 14 amino acids. The germline gives CDR1 ENHRY, CDR2 SYGVKD. Trimming removed 3 bases from V and 4 bases from J; junction bases left unmatched: 3. The CDR3 here is CAISDPGGNQPQHF. In DNA, the CDR3 is TGTGCCATCAGTGACCCAGGGGGTAATCAGCCCCAGCATTTT.

The chain recombines TRBV20-1 with TRBJ1-1; D call uncertain. Trimming pared 8 bases from V and 0 bases from J, leaving 16 bases between. Germline CDR1 DFQATT, CDR2 SNEGSKA (reference sequence). The CDR3 sequence is 14 residues long. This CDR3 is CSITRGGMNTEAFF. CDR3 nucleotide sequence: TGCAGTATCACGCGGGGAGGCATGAACACTGAAGCTTTCTTT.

The table lists this clonotype with many counts. V is TRBV18 and J is TRBJ2-7, with 7 nucleotides matching TRBD1. Looked up from germline, CDR1 is KGHSH and CDR2 is LQKENI. This CDR3 contains 14 residues. V trimming: 1 base; J trimming: 2 bases; junction bases outside the gene matches: 2. The DNA for the CDR3 is TGTGCCAGCTCACCACGGGACAGTCCCTACGAGCAGTACTTC. Protein: CASSPRDSPYEQYF.

This clonotype was found many times. The chain joins TRBV7-9 to TRBJ2-7, with D possibly being TRBD1 (6 bases). Trimming pared 1 base from V and 0 bases from J, leaving 10 bases between. Germline CDR1 and CDR2: SEHNR and FQNEAQ (reference sequence). The CDR3 totals 15 residues. The CDR3 DNA reads TGTGCCAGCAGCTTAGAGACAGGACCCTCCTACGAGCAGTACTTC. It specifies CASSLETGPSYEQYF.

This clonotype was counted a few times. The chain uses TRBV6-5 and TRBJ2-3; tentative D call: TRBD1 (5 bases). Germline lookup yields CDR1 MNHEY and CDR2 SVGAGI. V dropped 7 bases and J dropped 8 bases, with 13 bases sitting between them. This CDR3 is built from 12 residues. CDR3 sequence reads: CASNQGSATQYF. Here the CDR3 DNA reads TGTGCCAGCAATCAGGGTTCAGCTACGCAGTATTTT.

This sequence joins TRBV10-2 and TRBJ1-2; D might be TRBD1 (6 bases). Per the germline V gene, CDR1 is WSHSY and CDR2 is SAAADI. The V end was cut by 4 bases, the J end by 5 bases, with 14 bases between. The CDR3 sequence is 14 residues long. The CDR3 sequence: CASSAWTEPYGYTF. Written as DNA, the CDR3 is TGCGCCAGCAGTGCCTGGACAGAACCTTATGGCTACACCTTC.

This clonotype was seen ten or more times. V usage is TRBV24-1 and J usage is TRBJ1-5; D unclear. This CDR3 has 13 residues. Trimming shortened V by 4 bases and J by 4 bases, and 7 bases separated the two germline ends. Germline values: CDR1 KGHDR, CDR2 SFDVKD. The chain's CDR3 is CATSENGNQPQHF. The CDR3 bases are TGTGCCACCAGTGAAAACGGTAATCAGCCCCAGCATTTT.

This clonotype was picked up many times. This chain connects TRBV7-8 to TRBJ2-7; D may be TRBD2 (7 bases). The germline V gene encodes CDR1 SGHVS and CDR2 FQNEAQ. V was clipped by 0 bases and J by 7 bases, with 10 bases between them. CDR3 size: 13 residues. The CDR3 nucleotides read TGTGCCAGCAGCTTAGCAGGGGGAGGGGAGCAGTACTTC. It translates to CASSLAGGGEQYF.

This clonotype was found many times. The chain employs TRBV10-3 and TRBJ2-7; 8 bases agree with TRBD1. The V and J ends lost 7 bases and 1 base, in that order; junction bases with no gene match: 6. Germline values: CDR1 ENHRY, CDR2 SYGVKD. The CDR3 is made up of 14 amino acids. The CDR3 loop reads CAIKPGQDSYEQYF. The CDR3 DNA is TGTGCCATCAAACCGGGACAGGATTCCTACGAGCAGTACTTC.

This clonotype was seen a handful of times. A read error may produce the germline difference seen at one junction end. The chain joins TRBV12-3 or TRBV12-4 to TRBJ2-1; D unclear. The CDR3 length is 14 residues. The CDR3 DNA reads as TGTGCCAGCAGTTTAGTGTCTTCCTCCAATGAGCAGTTCTTC. Encoded protein: CASSLVSSSNEQFF.

This clonotype was observed a few times. J is TRBJ2-7 and V is TRBV20-1; 7 nucleotides align to TRBD1. Trimming took 6 bases from V and 5 from J; bases not matched to a gene: 4. CDR1 and CDR2 (germline): DFQATT, SNEGSKA (reference sequence). The CDR3 covers 11 residues. CDR3: CSARTGDEQYF. CDR3 DNA sequence: TGCAGTGCGCGTACAGGGGACGAGCAGTACTTC.

This chain joins TRBV20-1 and TRBJ2-7; TRBD1 agrees at 9 bases. The trim removed 3 bases at V and 2 bases at J, leaving 8 bases unmatched. CDR3 length: 15 amino acids. Germline V gene sequence: CDR1 DFQATT, CDR2 SNEGSKA (reference sequence). CDR3 sequence: CSARTDRGTPYEQYF. The DNA of the CDR3 is TGCAGTGCTAGGACGGACAGGGGTACCCCCTACGAGCAGTACTTC.

This clonotype was seen ten or more times. The chain has TRBV29-1 and TRBJ2-1; a weak D match, TRBD2 (6 bases). The CDR3 is 16 residues long. Germline V gives CDR1 SQVTM, CDR2 ANQGSEA. The V and J ends lost 3 bases and 5 bases respectively, with 20 bases between them. DNA for the CDR3: TGCAGCGTTGAGGCTACTGGCGGGATATTCAACAATGAGCAGTTCTTC. Its translation: CSVEATGGIFNNEQFF.

Many counts were recorded for this clonotype. The chain uses TRBV19 and TRBJ2-7; 7 bases line up with TRBD1. Germline CDR1 and CDR2: LNHDA and SQIVND (reference sequence). The CDR3 covers 14 residues. The junction had 9 bases not matched to a gene; V was cut back by 7 bases and J by 3 bases. The CDR3 here is CASITGTENYEQYF. Written as DNA, the CDR3 is TGTGCCAGTATCACAGGGACAGAAAACTACGAGCAGTACTTC. The variable domain in full, completed from reference TRBV19 and TRBJ2-7, reads DGGITQSPKYLFRKEGQNVTLSCEQNLNHDAMYWYRQDPGQGLRLIYYSQIVNDFQKGDIAEGYSVSREKKESFPLTVTSAQKNPTAFYLCASITGTENYEQYFGPGTRLTVT.

There are many counts of this clonotype. The rearrangement uses TRBV24-1 and TRBJ2-7, with D perhaps matching TRBD1 (5 bases). CDR1 and CDR2 from the germline V gene are KGHDR and SFDVKD. The V and J ends lost 4 bases and 7 bases respectively, with 13 bases between them. This CDR3 has 13 residues. DNA of the CDR3: TGTGCCACCAGTGAACCCGACAGACGAGAGCAGTACTTC. Translated: CATSEPDRREQYF.

The sample holds many counts of this clonotype. The chain has TRBV12-3 or TRBV12-4 and TRBJ2-7; TRBD1 matches 9 bases. With V trimmed by 4 bases and J by 2 bases, 3 bases remained unmatched. CDR3 length: 14 amino acids. The CDR3 loop reads CASSWTGDAYEQYF. CDR3 DNA: TGTGCCAGCAGTTGGACAGGGGACGCCTACGAGCAGTACTTC.

This clonotype was counted only a few times. V is TRBV19 and J is TRBJ2-1; D is possibly TRBD1 or TRBD2 (5 bases each). Germline CDR1 reads LNHDA; CDR2 reads SQIVND (reference sequence). This CDR3 region has 14 residues. V lost 5 bases and J 7 bases, leaving 15 bases between the germline ends. The CDR3 loop is CASSLTGAGNEQFF. The CDR3 DNA follows: TGTGCCAGTAGTCTTACCGGGGCCGGGAATGAGCAGTTCTTC.

This clonotype has ten or more counts. CDR3 DNA sequence: TGTGCCAGCAGTGGGACTATAGGATCGTACGAGCAGTACTTC. It translates to CASSGTIGSYEQYF. The rearrangement uses TRBV2 and TRBJ2-7, with D possibly TRBD2 on 6 matching bases. V gave up 4 bases and J gave up 4 bases, with 14 bases separating them. The V gene's germline CDR1 is SNHLY and CDR2 FYNNEI. This CDR3 is 14 amino acids long. Looking up the rest from reference TRBV2 and TRBJ2-7 gives the full variable domain: EPEVTQTPSHQVTQMGQEVILRCVPISNHLYFYWYRQILGQKVEFLVSFYNNEISEKSEIFDDQFSVERPDGSNFTLKIRSTKLEDSAMYFCASSGTIGSYEQYFGPGTRLTVT.

V gene TRBV11-2 combines with J gene TRBJ2-2, with D possibly matching TRBD2 (6 bases). This CDR3 is built from 15 residues. Germline V lookup: CDR1 SGHAT, CDR2 FQNNGV. The CDR3 bases are TGTGCAGTCAAAAGGTTAGCGGTTAACACCGGGGAGCTGTTTTTT. Protein product: CAVKRLAVNTGELFF.

This clonotype was seen ten or more times. The rearrangement uses TRBV6-4 and TRBJ1-1; the match to TRBD1 covers 8 bases. This CDR3 spans 13 amino acids. The V segment lost 6 bases and the J segment 3 bases; nucleotides outside the gene matches: 3. Looked up from germline, CDR1 is MRHNA and CDR2 is SNTAGT. CDR3 protein: CASRGQDHTEAFF. The CDR3 bases are TGTGCCAGCAGGGGACAGGACCACACTGAAGCTTTCTTT.

About this clonotype: One base away lies a much larger clone, so this may be a sequencing read error. The chain carries TRBV7-9 and TRBJ1-1; D unresolved. In germline, CDR1 is SEHNR, CDR2 FQNEAQ (reference sequence). Trimming left V 2 bases short and J 1 base short, with 8 bases between. This CDR3 has 14 amino acids. CDR3 in DNA: TGTGCCAGCAGCTTAATGAGGGAGAACACTGAAGCTTTCTTT. Its translation: CASSLMRENTEAFF.

In its sample, this clonotype was seen many times. The rearrangement uses TRBV7-2 and TRBJ1-2, with D maybe TRBD1 (5 bases). The germline V and J ends were trimmed by 5 bases and 2 bases, with 21 bases remaining between them. Germline V gene lookup returns CDR1 SGHTA and CDR2 FQGNSA. The CDR3 has 17 residues. CDR3 protein: CASSAREGSWDNYGYTF. In nucleotides, the CDR3 is TGTGCCAGCAGCGCACGAGAAGGGAGCTGGGACAACTATGGCTACACCTTC.

V gene TRBV20-1 combines with J gene TRBJ2-3, with TRBD1 as a possible D gene (5 bases). Per germline, CDR1 DFQATT and CDR2 SNEGSKA (reference sequence). V dropped 1 base and J dropped 2 bases, with 10 bases sitting between them. The CDR3 is 14 amino acids. This chain's CDR3 is CSARAGSHTDTQYF. CDR3 in DNA: TGCAGTGCTAGAGCAGGGTCCCACACAGATACGCAGTATTTT.

Ten or more counts support this clonotype. This chain links TRBV9 with TRBJ2-3; D unresolved. This CDR3 has 14 amino acids. From germline, CDR1 is SGDLS and CDR2 YYNGEE. Deletions cut 3 bases from V and 0 bases from J, with 8 bases between. The CDR3 DNA reads as TGTGCCAGCAGCGCCCAAAGGAGCACAGATACGCAGTATTTT. Amino acids: CASSAQRSTDTQYF.

The gene calls are TRBV24-1 and TRBJ2-3; TRBD1 matches at 9 bases. This CDR3 contains 16 residues. V shed 3 bases, J shed 1 base, and the junction held 4 bases outside the gene matches. CDR1 is KGHDR and CDR2 is SFDVKD in the germline V gene. The CDR3 region is CATSDHRTGGTDTQYF. The CDR3 region has the DNA TGTGCCACCAGTGATCATCGGACAGGGGGCACAGATACGCAGTATTTT.

This clonotype was seen a handful of times. This chain links TRBV11-2 with TRBJ2-3, with 10 bases that match TRBD2. Germline CDR1 is SGHAT and CDR2 is FQNNGV. V shed 5 bases, J shed 4 bases, and the junction held 6 bases outside the gene matches. The CDR3 runs to 15 residues. As DNA, the CDR3 is TGTGCCAGCAGCCGAGGGACTAGCGAGGCAGATACGCAGTATTTT. Its protein product is CASSRGTSEADTQYF.